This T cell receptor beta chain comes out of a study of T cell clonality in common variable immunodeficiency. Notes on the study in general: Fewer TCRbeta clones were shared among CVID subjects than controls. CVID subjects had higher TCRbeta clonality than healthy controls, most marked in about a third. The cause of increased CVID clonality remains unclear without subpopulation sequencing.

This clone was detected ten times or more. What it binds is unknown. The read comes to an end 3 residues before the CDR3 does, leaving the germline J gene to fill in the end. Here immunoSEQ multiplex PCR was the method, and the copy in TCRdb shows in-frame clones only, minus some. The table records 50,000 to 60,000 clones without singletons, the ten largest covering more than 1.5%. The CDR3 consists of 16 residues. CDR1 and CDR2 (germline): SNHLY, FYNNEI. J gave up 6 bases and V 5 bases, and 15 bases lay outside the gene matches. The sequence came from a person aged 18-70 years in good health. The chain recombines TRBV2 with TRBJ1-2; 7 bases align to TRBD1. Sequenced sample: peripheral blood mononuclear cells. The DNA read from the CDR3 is TGTGCCAGCAGTACTGACAGGGAGGGGTATAGTAATGGC. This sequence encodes CASSTDREGYSNG. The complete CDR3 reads CASSTDREGYSNGYTF.